This T cell receptor beta chain originates from a study of blood T cell repertoires in COVID-19. Study in general: PBMCs, B-cell-depleted T cells, or T cells were the source of the cDNA or gDNA that made up the material.

Assay used: immunoSEQ multiplex PCR; TCRdb lists only in-frame clones, some missing. The table has some 180,000 clones, 80% seen once. Participant age was roughly 18 to 95 years, and participants resided in around 24 US areas. Assignment of participants to cohorts was predicated upon participant-reported clinical history. This CDR3 region has 11 residues. Germline V gene data show CDR1 as LGHNT and CDR2 as FRNRAP. The V gene lost 8 bases and the J gene lost 7 bases, with 9 bases spanning the gap. The sequenced sample consisted of PBMCs or T cells enriched from blood (not recorded which). The clonotype originates from a man aged 60-69 years who had been exposed to COVID-19. The J gene is TRBJ1-5, the V gene TRBV12-5; perhaps TRBD1 as D (5 bases). The DNA of the CDR3 is TGTGCTAGTTCCAGGGAACAGCCCCAGCATTTT. Its translation: CASSREQPQHF.